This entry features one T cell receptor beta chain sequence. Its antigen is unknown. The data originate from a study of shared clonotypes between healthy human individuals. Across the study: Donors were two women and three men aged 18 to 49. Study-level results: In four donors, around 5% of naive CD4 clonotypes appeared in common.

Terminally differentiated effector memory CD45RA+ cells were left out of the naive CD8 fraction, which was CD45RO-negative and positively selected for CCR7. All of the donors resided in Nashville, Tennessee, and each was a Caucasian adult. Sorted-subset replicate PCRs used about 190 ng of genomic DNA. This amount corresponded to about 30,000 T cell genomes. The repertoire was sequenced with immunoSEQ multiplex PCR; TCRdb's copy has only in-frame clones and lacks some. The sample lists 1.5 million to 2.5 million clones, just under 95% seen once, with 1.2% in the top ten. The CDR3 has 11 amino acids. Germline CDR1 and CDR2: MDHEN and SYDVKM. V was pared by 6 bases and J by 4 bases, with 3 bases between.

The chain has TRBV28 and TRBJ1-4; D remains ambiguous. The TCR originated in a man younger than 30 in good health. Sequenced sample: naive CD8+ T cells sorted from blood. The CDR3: CASRLNEKLFF. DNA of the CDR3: TGTGCCAGCAGGCTTAATGAAAAACTGTTTTTT.